These T cell receptor beta chains were read from a single sample in a study of cytomegalovirus exposure and HLA in healthy donors. The protocol was immunoSEQ multiplex PCR, while the TCRdb copy is restricted to in-frame clones and leaves out a portion. This table holds approximately 150,000 clones, approximately 85% found once. Specimen: PBMCs. These receptors all stem from a man in his fifties in good health and CMV-seropositive. Each CDR3 is given with its conserved first and last residue. Fields, in order: V gene, J gene, clone size, D gene, CDR3 DNA, CDR3 protein. The D gene is left open where the match is weak. Size is omitted from some rows. Given values are once, few, many or a class for expanded clones.

v_gene: TRBV28; j_gene: TRBJ2-1; abundance: .; d_gene: TRBD2; CDR3nt: TGTGCCAGTAGCGGGTCCTACAATGAGCAGTTCTTC; CDR3aa: CASSGSYNEQFF
v_gene: TRBV19; j_gene: TRBJ1-5; abundance: .; d_gene: TRBD1; CDR3nt: TGTGCCAGTAGCCGTACCGGGACAGGGGGCTTCAATCAGCCCCAGCATTTT; CDR3aa: CASSRTGTGGFNQPQHF
v_gene: TRBV5-4; j_gene: TRBJ1-3; abundance: few; d_gene: TRBD1; CDR3nt: TGTGCCAGCAGCTCCGGACAGGTTCTCTCTGGAAACACCATATATTTT; CDR3aa: CASSSGQVLSGNTIYF
v_gene: TRBV6-6; j_gene: TRBJ2-7; abundance: .; d_gene: TRBD1; CDR3nt: TGTGCCAGCAGAGGCGCAGGGGGCGGTATCTCCTACGAGCAGTACTTC; CDR3aa: CASRGAGGGISYEQYF
v_gene: TRBV5-1; j_gene: TRBJ2-3; abundance: .; d_gene: .; CDR3nt: TGCGCCAGCAGGACGAGCGGATCTAGCACAGATACGCAGTATTTT; CDR3aa: CASRTSGSSTDTQYF
v_gene: TRBV27; j_gene: TRBJ1-3; abundance: .; d_gene: .; CDR3nt: TGTGCCAGCAGTTTAGCGGGCACCTCTGGAAACACCATATATTTT; CDR3aa: CASSLAGTSGNTIYF
v_gene: TRBV28; j_gene: TRBJ1-2; abundance: .; d_gene: TRBD1; CDR3nt: TGTGCCAGCAGAAACAGGGGGCAGGACTATGGCTACACCTTC; CDR3aa: CASRNRGQDYGYTF
v_gene: TRBV14; j_gene: TRBJ1-1; abundance: .; d_gene: .; CDR3nt: TGTGCCAGCAGCCCATCAGACAGAGGGAACACTGAAGCTTTCTTT; CDR3aa: CASSPSDRGNTEAFF
v_gene: TRBV6-1; j_gene: TRBJ1-5; abundance: few; d_gene: .; CDR3nt: TGTGCCAGCAGTGGGGACAACCAGCCCCAGCATTTT; CDR3aa: CASSGDNQPQHF
v_gene: TRBV29-1; j_gene: TRBJ1-1; abundance: .; d_gene: .; CDR3nt: TGCAGCGTCCGTTTGAACACTGAAGCTTTCTTT; CDR3aa: CSVRLNTEAFF
v_gene: TRBV11-2; j_gene: TRBJ2-1; abundance: .; d_gene: .; CDR3nt: TGTGCCAGCAGCTCCCTGGGCGTGGGTGAGCAGTTCTTC; CDR3aa: CASSSLGVGEQFF
v_gene: TRBV28; j_gene: TRBJ1-1; abundance: .; d_gene: .; CDR3nt: TGTGCCAGCAGGCGACAGCAGAACACTGAAGCTTTCTTT; CDR3aa: CASRRQQNTEAFF
v_gene: TRBV27; j_gene: TRBJ2-5; abundance: once; d_gene: TRBD2; CDR3nt: TGTGCCAGCAGTTCCCCCCGGAGCGGGATGGGGGAGCAGTACTTC; CDR3aa: CASSSPRSGMGEQYF
v_gene: TRBV9; j_gene: TRBJ2-7; abundance: .; d_gene: TRBD1; CDR3nt: TGTGCCAGCAGCGTAGGTTCGACAGGGGCGAACTACGAGCAGTACTTC; CDR3aa: CASSVGSTGANYEQYF
v_gene: TRBV7-9; j_gene: TRBJ2-2; abundance: .; d_gene: TRBD2; CDR3nt: TGTGCCAGCAGCTTGACTAGCGGGAACACCGGGGAGCTGTTTTTT; CDR3aa: CASSLTSGNTGELFF
v_gene: TRBV30; j_gene: TRBJ1-1; abundance: .; d_gene: TRBD1; CDR3nt: TGTGCCTGGAGTGCCCGAACAGGGGGCACTGAAGCTTTCTTT; CDR3aa: CAWSARTGGTEAFF
v_gene: TRBV7-8; j_gene: TRBJ2-1; abundance: .; d_gene: .; CDR3nt: TGTGCCAGCAGCTTAGGGGTCAGGTTTGGTGAGCAGTTCTTC; CDR3aa: CASSLGVRFGEQFF
v_gene: TRBV5-1; j_gene: TRBJ2-1; abundance: .; d_gene: TRBD2; CDR3nt: TGCGCCAGCAGCTTGCCACCTCCGGGACTAGCGGGCGGGAATGAGCAGTTCTTC; CDR3aa: CASSLPPPGLAGGNEQFF
v_gene: TRBV27; j_gene: TRBJ1-1; abundance: .; d_gene: TRBD1; CDR3nt: TGTGCCAGCAGTTTGACAACAGGGGGCACTGAAGCTTTCTTT; CDR3aa: CASSLTTGGTEAFF
v_gene: TRBV27; j_gene: TRBJ2-7; abundance: .; d_gene: TRBD2; CDR3nt: TGTGCCAGCAAACCACTAGCGGCTTCCTACGAGCAGTACTTC; CDR3aa: CASKPLAASYEQYF
v_gene: TRBV6-1; j_gene: TRBJ1-2; abundance: .; d_gene: TRBD1; CDR3nt: TGTGCCTCTACTCGGCAGGGGGCGGGTGGCTACACCTTC; CDR3aa: CASTRQGAGGYTF
v_gene: TRBV13; j_gene: TRBJ2-7; abundance: .; d_gene: TRBD2; CDR3nt: TGTGCCAGCAGAAGAGCGGGAGGAGTCTACGAGCAGTACTTC; CDR3aa: CASRRAGGVYEQYF
v_gene: TRBV27; j_gene: TRBJ1-3; abundance: .; d_gene: .; CDR3nt: TGTGCCAGCAGTTTATTCTTCCCGCCCCGGTTTGCGATATCCGGAAACACCATATATTTT; CDR3aa: CASSLFFPPRFAISGNTIYF
v_gene: TRBV18; j_gene: TRBJ2-5; abundance: .; d_gene: .; CDR3nt: TGTGCCAGCTCACCACCTACTTCATCACCAAGCGAGACCCAGTACTTC; CDR3aa: CASSPPTSSPSETQYF
v_gene: TRBV9; j_gene: TRBJ2-7; abundance: once; d_gene: TRBD2; CDR3nt: TGTGCCAGCTCACCAGGGACTAGTCCCTACGAGCAGTACTTC; CDR3aa: CASSPGTSPYEQYF
v_gene: TRBV6-5; j_gene: TRBJ2-7; abundance: .; d_gene: TRBD1; CDR3nt: TGTGCCAGCGCTAGACAGGGGGGCTACGAGCAGTACTTC; CDR3aa: CASARQGGYEQYF
v_gene: TRBV10-3; j_gene: TRBJ2-5; abundance: .; d_gene: TRBD1; CDR3nt: TGTGCCATCAGAGATACGACAGGGGAGCAGACCCAGTACTTC; CDR3aa: CAIRDTTGEQTQYF
v_gene: TRBV9; j_gene: TRBJ2-1; abundance: .; d_gene: TRBD1; CDR3nt: TGTGCCAGCAGCCCTCTAGCCGGGACAGCAGCTTACAATGAGCAGTTCTTC; CDR3aa: CASSPLAGTAAYNEQFF
v_gene: TRBV27; j_gene: TRBJ2-6; abundance: once; d_gene: TRBD1; CDR3nt: TGTGCCAGCAGTTTTTATATTCTGAGTGGACAGGGTAATACTGGGGCCAACGTCCTGACTTTC; CDR3aa: CASSFYILSGQGNTGANVLTF
v_gene: TRBV7-3; j_gene: TRBJ1-1; abundance: .; d_gene: .; CDR3nt: TGTGCCAGCAGCTTATGGGGCGGGGGGAGTATGAACACTGAAGCTTTCTTT; CDR3aa: CASSLWGGGSMNTEAFF
v_gene: TRBV5-4; j_gene: TRBJ2-7; abundance: .; d_gene: TRBD1; CDR3nt: TGTGCCAGCAGCATCACAGGGGGTACCGACGAGCAGTACTTC; CDR3aa: CASSITGGTDEQYF
v_gene: TRBV6-1; j_gene: TRBJ1-5; abundance: .; d_gene: .; CDR3nt: TGTGCCAGCAGTGAGGGACACTTTAGCAATCAGCCCCAGCATTTT; CDR3aa: CASSEGHFSNQPQHF
v_gene: TRBV20-1; j_gene: TRBJ2-7; abundance: few; d_gene: .; CDR3nt: TGCAGTGCAAGAGGACACTACGAGCAGTACTTC; CDR3aa: CSARGHYEQYF
v_gene: TRBV18; j_gene: TRBJ2-6; abundance: .; d_gene: .; CDR3nt: TGTGCCAGCTCACCGGTACCCGGCTCTGGGGCCAACGTCCTGACTTTC; CDR3aa: CASSPVPGSGANVLTF
v_gene: TRBV11-3; j_gene: TRBJ1-5; abundance: .; d_gene: .; CDR3nt: TGTGCCAGCAGCTGCGGAAGGTTGAATAGCAATCAGCCCCAGCATTTT; CDR3aa: CASSCGRLNSNQPQHF
v_gene: TRBV19; j_gene: TRBJ1-6; abundance: .; d_gene: TRBD1; CDR3nt: TGTGCCAGCTCAAGGGGACAGGATAATTCACCCCTCCACTTT; CDR3aa: CASSRGQDNSPLHF
v_gene: TRBV5-1; j_gene: TRBJ2-3; abundance: .; d_gene: .; CDR3nt: TGCGCCAGCAGCTTGAAGCGGCCCACAGATACGCAGTATTTT; CDR3aa: CASSLKRPTDTQYF
v_gene: TRBV7-2; j_gene: TRBJ2-3; abundance: few; d_gene: TRBD2; CDR3nt: TGTGCCAGCAGCCCCCGGACTAGCGACACAGATACGCAGTATTTT; CDR3aa: CASSPRTSDTDTQYF
v_gene: TRBV4-1; j_gene: TRBJ1-4; abundance: .; d_gene: .; CDR3nt: TGCGCCAGCAGCCAAGATCCTTTGACGCGCGGTAATGAAAAACTGTTTTTT; CDR3aa: CASSQDPLTRGNEKLFF
v_gene: TRBV5-1; j_gene: TRBJ2-7; abundance: .; d_gene: .; CDR3nt: TGCGCCAGCAGCTTAGGACAGCCCCCGGCGGTCTACGAGCAGTACTTC; CDR3aa: CASSLGQPPAVYEQYF
v_gene: TRBV5-6; j_gene: TRBJ1-2; abundance: .; d_gene: .; CDR3nt: TGTGCCAGCACAAGGACACCACCCTATGGCTACACCTTC; CDR3aa: CASTRTPPYGYTF
v_gene: TRBV6-1; j_gene: TRBJ2-1; abundance: .; d_gene: .; CDR3nt: TGTGCCAGCACTAGGCCGCCATCCTACAATGAGCAGTTCTTC; CDR3aa: CASTRPPSYNEQFF
v_gene: TRBV5-1; j_gene: TRBJ2-7; abundance: .; d_gene: .; CDR3nt: TGCGCCAGCAGCTTGGACCCGAGCCCCTACGAGCAGTACTTC; CDR3aa: CASSLDPSPYEQYF
v_gene: TRBV19; j_gene: TRBJ2-1; abundance: .; d_gene: .; CDR3nt: TGTGCCAGTAGTATGAACAGGGGAGGCAATGAGCAGTTCTTC; CDR3aa: CASSMNRGGNEQFF
v_gene: TRBV7-6; j_gene: TRBJ2-5; abundance: .; d_gene: TRBD1; CDR3nt: TGTGCCAGCAGCCAGAACAGGGGGAAGGAGACCCAGTACTTC; CDR3aa: CASSQNRGKETQYF
v_gene: TRBV6-1; j_gene: TRBJ2-4; abundance: .; d_gene: TRBD2; CDR3nt: TGTGCCAGCCTACGTGCGGGAGAAGGAAACATTCAGTACTTC; CDR3aa: CASLRAGEGNIQYF
v_gene: TRBV6-6; j_gene: TRBJ2-1; abundance: .; d_gene: TRBD2; CDR3nt: TGTGCCAGCACAACCAGCGGGGGAAACAATGAGCAGTTCTTC; CDR3aa: CASTTSGGNNEQFF